These 9 T cell receptor beta chains were all obtained from the same sample, sequenced in a study of blood T cell repertoires in COVID-19. TCRdb's copy holds only in-frame clones and misses some; the assay was immunoSEQ multiplex PCR. The sample comprises about 180,000 clones, less than 90% of which are singletons, and 7.6% rests with the top ten. Sequenced sample: peripheral blood. These receptors originate from a woman between 70 and 85 years old with COVID-19, enrolled during active disease.

The chain joins TRBV7-3 to TRBJ2-1, with D perhaps TRBD2 (6 bases). The germline V and J ends were trimmed by 3 bases and 1 base, with 13 bases remaining between them. The CDR3 runs 16 residues. CDR1 and CDR2 from the germline V gene are SGHTA and FQGTGA. CDR3 residues: CASSFSVAVSYNEQFF. In nucleotides, the CDR3 is TGTGCCAGCAGCTTTTCTGTAGCGGTTTCCTACAATGAGCAGTTCTTC. The full variable domain, with the rest looked up from reference TRBV7-3 and TRBJ2-1, is GAGVSQTPSNKVTEKGKYVELRCDPISGHTALYWYRQSLGQGPEFLIYFQGTGAADDSGLPNDRFFAVRPEGSVSTLKIQRTERGDSAVYLCASSFSVAVSYNEQFFGPGTRLTVL.

The chain links TRBV19 to TRBJ2-2; TRBD1 agrees at 7 bases. The germline V gene has CDR1 LNHDA and CDR2 SQIVND (reference sequence). The V and J ends lost 7 bases and 0 bases, in that order; junction bases with no gene match: 17. The CDR3 length is 19 residues. The CDR3: CASTPDRTGASSNTGELFF. The CDR3 nucleotides read TGTGCCAGTACCCCTGATCGGACAGGAGCCAGTTCGAACACCGGGGAGCTGTTTTTT.

This chain links TRBV5-4 with TRBJ2-5, with 7 nucleotides matching TRBD1. Germline CDR1 reads SGHNT; CDR2 reads YYREEE (reference sequence). After removal of 2 bases from V and 2 bases from J, the junction contained 12 bases not matched to a gene. This CDR3 has 17 amino acids. As DNA, the CDR3 is TGTGCCAGCAGCTTTTATCGAACCGGGACAGTACAAGAGACCCAGTACTTC. Amino acids: CASSFYRTGTVQETQYF.

The chain joins TRBV29-1 to TRBJ1-4, with D possibly being TRBD1 (5 bases). Trimming took off 7 bases at V and 5 bases at J, with 14 bases between the two ends. Looked up from germline, CDR1 is SQVTM and CDR2 is ANQGSEA. The CDR3 has 13 residues. CDR3 protein: CSAAVDRNEKLFF. CDR3 in DNA: TGCAGCGCCGCCGTAGACAGAAATGAAAAACTGTTTTTT.

The chain uses TRBV24-1 and TRBJ2-1; the match to TRBD1 covers 7 bases. This CDR3 region has 13 residues. CDR1 KGHDR and CDR2 SFDVKD come from the germline V gene. The trim removed 4 bases at V and 10 bases at J, leaving 6 bases unmatched. CDR3 protein: CATSDRTGAEQFF. The CDR3 coding sequence is TGTGCCACCAGTGACCGAACAGGGGCCGAGCAGTTCTTC.

This clone was counted between two and nine times. The chain uses TRBV9 and TRBJ2-5, with D possibly TRBD1 on 5 matching bases. This CDR3 is 15 amino acids long. The V and J ends lost 4 bases and 0 bases respectively, with 13 bases between them. Germline loops: CDR1 SGDLS, CDR2 YYNGEE. The CDR3 nucleotides read TGTGCCAGCAGCCCTACGACAGCGTACCAAGAGACCCAGTACTTC. Encoded protein: CASSPTTAYQETQYF.

The V call is TRBV6-6, the J call TRBJ2-1, with 12 positions matching TRBD1. Germline V lookup: CDR1 MNHNY, CDR2 SVGAGI (reference sequence). The CDR3 sequence is 16 residues long. J lost 7 bases, V lost 4 bases, and 8 bases had no gene match. The CDR3 DNA follows: TGTGCCAGCAGTTCCCCGGGACAGGGGGCAAGTAATGAGCAGTTCTTC. Protein sequence: CASSSPGQGASNEQFF.

The V gene is TRBV5-1, the J gene TRBJ2-7; 7 nucleotides align to TRBD2. In germline, CDR1 is SGHRS, CDR2 YFSETQ. With 2 bases clipped from V and 3 bases from J, the junction kept 5 bases outside the gene matches. The CDR3 runs to 14 residues. As DNA, the CDR3 is TGCGCCAGCAGCTTCCCTAGCGGCAACTACGAGCAGTACTTC. Translated: CASSFPSGNYEQYF.

The CDR3 sequence: CASAGYGSNYGYTF. The CDR3 region has the DNA TGTGCCAGCGCAGGGTACGGGTCTAACTATGGCTACACCTTC. The chain couples TRBV2 to TRBJ1-2; D is perhaps TRBD1 (5 bases). This CDR3 is 14 amino acids long. Germline values: CDR1 SNHLY, CDR2 FYNNEI. Trimming took off 8 bases at V and 0 bases at J, with 13 bases between the two ends.